This T cell receptor (beta chain) was recorded in a study of Graves' ophthalmopathy and Graves' hyperthyroidism (dated by TCRdb to the late 2010s). Some background on the complete study: Peripheral blood was collected at initial diagnosis, before any treatment. In total, approximately 130 blood samples were TCR-sequenced: approximately 42 ophthalmopathy, some 72 hyperthyroidism and about 17 hyperthyroidism-to-ophthalmopathy patients. To explore V-J signatures that separate ophthalmopathy from hyperthyroidism, a discovery set of around 97 patients was enrolled, consisting of about 45 with ophthalmopathy and around 57 with stable hyperthyroidism. After sampling, hyperthyroidism patients received methimazole starting at 30 mg daily, and ophthalmopathy patients received high-dose intravenous methylprednisolone. The study used TCR beta repertoire signatures to distinguish Graves' ophthalmopathy from Graves' hyperthyroidism and to predict progression to ophthalmopathy. In roughly 6 hyperthyroidism patients, T-cell repertoires of thyroid tissue and blood were compared. The independent validation cohort included about 20 hyperthyroidism patients plus 17 patients who later progressed from hyperthyroidism to ophthalmopathy.

TCR beta CDR3 regions were amplified from RNA transcripts for repertoire sequencing. A first-round RT-PCR used HTBI primers with the Qiagen OneStep RT-PCR kit, followed by a second-round multiplex PCR, size selection and purification. Sequencing of the libraries was carried out on an Illumina HiSeq2000 in paired-end mode with 100 bp reads. As for how the authors treated the data: Reads were processed with SOAPnuke, discarding reads with adapters, uncalled bases, mean Phred below 15, or no exact constant-primer or identifier match. COPE v1.2.5 was used to merge the high-quality paired reads. Clonotypes were defined as unique nucleotide sequences and were aligned to IMGT TRB V, D and J references using MiTCR v1.1. The analysis was limited to V-J combinations with a frequency above 0.0001, which together covered 99.2% of the repertoires. For each V-J combination, a TCR clonal expansion and chaos score was defined as F50 clonal expansion divided by the chaos observed in the TCRdist matrix. Welch's t-statistics and random forest were used to narrow the features down to about twelve V-J combinations, which were then fed into a naive Bayes classifier. The Morisita-Horn index was used to measure how similar the thyroid and blood repertoires were. TCRdb reprocessing: public reads trimmed at Q25 with fastp, clones called with MiXCR, in-frame beta chains kept. Entries are consolidated by CDR3 protein sequence, retaining the most common genes and DNA. It is TCRdb's table, rather than the study itself, that gives the V and J calls and clone size. The sample has more than 300,000 distinct CDR3 sequences on record, approximately 18% of them singletons. The ten largest clones represent roughly 2.3% of the sample.

General study outcomes and caveats: In cross-validation, the 13-signature model distinguished ophthalmopathy from stable hyperthyroidism with around 86% sensitivity and about 81% specificity, while in the test set the corresponding values were about 80% and 75%. Sample size was not predetermined statistically, and investigators were not blinded to group allocation. Among expanded thyroid clonotypes with frequency above 0.001, most also showed up in blood, which suggests that blood repertoires may reflect the thyroid immune response. In validation, the model predicted ophthalmopathy progression with 70.59% sensitivity and around 72% specificity; about a dozen predicted patients were CT-confirmed with GO in a median of 6.5 months.

Inclusive of the bounding cysteine and phenylalanine, the CDR3 is 18 residues long. Only the CDR3 portion is preserved as DNA: 54 bases, with reading frame beginning at the first base. From a lookup of the germline V gene, CDR1 and CDR2 are MNHNS and SASEGT. The junction carries 25 bases between V and J, which are trimmed by 5 bases and 5 bases respectively. Concerning this clonotype itself: Its antigen is unknown. Per-nucleotide qualities are absent, and no much larger clonotype sits a single base away.

A patient counted as having stable hyperthyroidism if there was no progression to ophthalmopathy within 18 months of follow-up. Hyperthyroidism patients were newly diagnosed, with disease duration under 2 months, and aged 18 to 65 years. Patients were excluded if they had other autoimmune diseases, uncontrolled infections, pregnancy or lactation. Clinical symptoms, serum thyroxine, TRAb, thyroid ultrasound and orbital computed tomography formed the basis of the diagnosis. Using Ficoll-Paque density gradient centrifugation, PBMCs were isolated from about 9.4 ml of fresh peripheral blood. Trizol reagent was used to extract the total RNA, and its quality was then checked on an Agilent 2100 Bioanalyzer.

The rearrangement joined TRBV6-1 to TRBJ1-5, with a tentative D gene TRBD1 over 6 matching bases. This receptor was identified in an adult woman with stable Graves' hyperthyroidism. Material for sequencing was peripheral blood. The DNA sequence is TGTGCCAGCAGTAAATTCGGACGATACAGGGTGGAGCATCAGCCCCAGCATTTT. Its product reads: CASSKFGRYRVEHQPQHF.